The 14 T cell receptor beta chains below come from one sample, sequenced in a study of control samples from healthy donors and cancer patients. Produced via immunoSEQ multiplex PCR; TCRdb's table is partial and in-frame only. The sample includes under 130,000 clones, roughly 85% of them seen just once. The sample taken for sequencing was blood. The receptors stem from a woman aged 45-65 years in good health.

V usage is TRBV19 and J usage is TRBJ1-4; TRBD1 is a possible D gene (6 bases). The length of the CDR3 is 15 residues. Germline V gene sequence: CDR1 LNHDA, CDR2 SQIVND (reference sequence). V lost 2 bases and J 5 bases, leaving 12 bases between the germline ends. The CDR3 here is CASSIMDSVNEKLFF. The CDR3 region has the DNA TGTGCCAGTAGTATAATGGACAGTGTCAATGAAAAACTGTTTTTT.

The chain has TRBV18 and TRBJ2-5; D is unresolved. CDR3 size: 14 residues. V was pared by 0 bases and J by 3 bases, with 8 bases between. CDR1 is KGHSH and CDR2 is LQKENI in the germline V gene. The CDR3 loop reads CASSPPLPEETQYF. The CDR3 DNA sequence: TGTGCCAGCTCACCACCTCTCCCCGAAGAGACCCAGTACTTC. Combining the CDR3 with reference TRBV18 and TRBJ2-5 gives the whole variable domain NAGVMQNPRHLVRRRGQEARLRCSPMKGHSHVYWYRQLPEEGLKFMVYLQKENIIDESGMPKERFSAEFPKEGPSILRIQQVVRGDSAAYFCASSPPLPEETQYFGPGTRLLVL.

This sequence joins TRBV7-2 and TRBJ2-1; 8 bases line up with TRBD2. The CDR3 extends over 20 amino acids. CDR1 and CDR2 (germline): SGHTA, FQGNSA. V lost 0 bases to trimming and J lost 3 bases; unmatched junction nucleotides: 16. This CDR3 is CASSLAGLRGATNHYNEQFF. The CDR3, as DNA: TGTGCCAGCAGCTTAGCGGGTTTGCGGGGGGCCACCAATCACTACAATGAGCAGTTCTTC. Full variable domain (rest looked up from reference TRBV7-2 and TRBJ2-1): GAGVSQSPSNKVTEKGKDVELRCDPISGHTALYWYRQSLGQGLEFLIYFQGNSAPDKSGLPSDRFSAERTGGSVSTLTIQRTQQEDSAVYLCASSLAGLRGATNHYNEQFFGPGTRLTVL.

This chain joins TRBV7-9 and TRBJ2-2; TRBD2 is a possible D gene (5 bases). V was clipped by 6 bases and J by 7 bases, with 9 bases between them. Germline CDR1 SEHNR, CDR2 FQNEAQ (reference sequence). The CDR3 runs to 12 residues. The CDR3 sequence: CASRLEVGELFF. The CDR3 DNA is TGTGCCAGCAGATTGGAGGTCGGGGAGCTGTTTTTT.

The chain has TRBV27 and TRBJ2-7, with a possible D match to TRBD2 (6 bases). This CDR3 is 13 amino acids long. Trimming removed 0 bases at V and 4 bases at J, with 7 bases between. The germline V gene has CDR1 MNHEY and CDR2 SMNVEV (reference sequence). CDR3 nucleotide sequence: TGTGCCAGCAGTTTATCGGGGGGTTACGAGCAGTACTTC. Translated: CASSLSGGYEQYF.

The chain combines TRBV9 with TRBJ2-1; 7 positions agree with TRBD2. CDR1 is SGDLS, CDR2 YYNGEE, per germline. Germline trimming cut 2 bases from V and 6 bases from J; bases unmatched to any gene: 8. The CDR3 runs to 15 residues. CDR3 amino acids: CASSVRSGTGNEQFF. Written as DNA, the CDR3 is TGTGCCAGCAGCGTCAGAAGCGGGACGGGCAATGAGCAGTTCTTC.

This clone was found a few times. The chain links TRBV2 to TRBJ2-2; TRBD1 might be the D (5 bases). Germline V gene lookup returns CDR1 SNHLY and CDR2 FYNNEI. Trimming removed 8 bases at V and 8 bases at J, with 21 bases between. The CDR3 runs to 15 residues. In DNA, the CDR3 is TGTGCCAGCTCTTACAGGCTTGGAGCCTGGGGGGAGCTGTTTTTT. Translation: CASSYRLGAWGELFF.

The V call is TRBV4-2, the J call TRBJ1-2; the D is unclear. The CDR3 has 15 residues. Trimming removed 1 base from V and 8 bases from J, with 17 bases in between. Germline loops: CDR1 LGHNA, CDR2 YNFKEQ. Here the CDR3 reads CASSQAERGWKGYTF. CDR3 bases: TGTGCCAGCAGCCAAGCTGAACGGGGATGGAAGGGCTACACCTTC.

In nucleotides, the CDR3 is TGTGCCAGCAGGGGACCAATTCAAGAGACCCAGTACTTC. This codes for CASRGPIQETQYF. The chain links TRBV12-3 or TRBV12-4 to TRBJ2-5; either TRBD1 or TRBD2 may fit D (5 bases each). This CDR3 spans 13 amino acids. Trimming cost V 6 bases and J 2 bases, with 10 bases left between them.

The chain carries TRBV19 and TRBJ2-7, with D perhaps TRBD2 (6 bases). The CDR3 has 15 amino acids. V was cut by 5 bases and J by 1 base, with 15 bases left in between. Germline values: CDR1 LNHDA, CDR2 SQIVND (reference sequence). The CDR3 sequence is CASSFRAGGSYEQYF. DNA for the CDR3: TGTGCCAGTAGTTTCCGGGCCGGGGGATCCTACGAGCAGTACTTC.

By sample fraction, this clone is medium-sized. This CDR3 is also generated by other DNA sequences in the sample. V gene TRBV7-3 combines with J gene TRBJ2-2, with D possibly being TRBD1 or TRBD2 (5 bases each). Trimming took off 2 bases at V and 4 bases at J, with 5 bases between the two ends. Per germline, CDR1 SGHTA and CDR2 FQGTGA. The length of the CDR3 is 13 residues. The CDR3 DNA follows: TGTGCCAGCAGCTTAGGGGGCACCGGGGAGCTGTTTTTT. Translated, it gives CASSLGGTGELFF.

The V and J genes are TRBV6-2 or TRBV6-3 and TRBJ1-5; possibly TRBD1 for D (5 bases). The CDR3 runs 13 residues. V was clipped by 5 bases and J by 4 bases, with 9 bases between them. Germline assignment: CDR1 MNHEY and CDR2 SVGEGT. CDR3 DNA: TGTGCCAGCAGTGCACAGGAAAATCAGCCCCAGCATTTT. Translating it yields CASSAQENQPQHF.

This chain uses TRBV4-3 with TRBJ2-2; 7 positions agree with TRBD1. Germline values: CDR1 LGHNA, CDR2 YSLEER. The CDR3 has 15 residues. Unmatched junction bases numbered 5, after V lost 0 bases and J lost 7 bases. The CDR3: CASSQDGGDSGELFF. In nucleotides, the CDR3 is TGCGCCAGCAGCCAAGACGGTGGGGACAGCGGGGAGCTGTTTTTT.

The chain recombines TRBV27 with TRBJ2-1, with D perhaps TRBD1 (6 bases). This CDR3 has 14 residues. Germline assignment: CDR1 MNHEY and CDR2 SMNVEV (reference sequence). Trimming pared 8 bases from V and 1 base from J, leaving 12 bases between. This CDR3 is CASSWGTSYNEQFF. The CDR3, as DNA: TGTGCCAGCTCTTGGGGGACATCCTACAATGAGCAGTTCTTC.